This T cell receptor beta chain originates from a study of T cell responses to AZD1222 COVID-19 vaccine. Repertoires were generated with immunoSEQ multiplex PCR, while TCRdb's copy carries only in-frame clones and drops some. The sample lists fewer than 200,000 clones, more than 80% seen once, with less than 3% in the top ten. Regarding this clone: No antigen is known for it.

The V gene lost 2 bases and the J gene lost 3 bases, with 17 bases spanning the gap. Germline loops: CDR1 SGHDN, CDR2 FVKESK. The CDR3 spans 16 residues. Findings and caveats of the study: Clonal diversity was possibly underestimated, and the donors were mostly white British, with more females. Along spike, vaccine-associated CD4 TCRs were found throughout, with dominance at 160-218 and 743-854. Recipients of two AZD1222 doses showed rising Spike-specific TCR breadth and depth. Nearly half of spike-specific TCRs reportedly target unmutated variant regions.

This rearrangement joins TRBV14 to TRBJ2-7, with D possibly being TRBD1 (6 bases). The origin of this receptor is an adult in good health. Source: peripheral blood, taken on day 0 of AZD1222 vaccination. CDR3 residues: CASSQLGTTEHYEQYF. CDR3 in DNA: TGTGCCAGCAGCCAATTGGGGACAACCGAGCACTACGAGCAGTACTTC.